A single sample is the source of the 29 T cell receptor beta chains below, sequenced in a study of T cell clonotyping in hematopoietic cell transplantation. The repertoire was sequenced with immunoSEQ multiplex PCR; TCRdb's copy has only in-frame clones and lacks some. Of just over 7,500 clones listed, about 92% are singletons. Sequences were derived from PBMCs, sampled 180 days after allogeneic stem cell transplant. The receptor set was obtained from a female patient aged 50-60 years who had an allogeneic stem cell transplant from an unrelated donor, so the T cells may come from the graft donor. Some clones in this sample may be carry-over from other donors' samples.

CDR3 nucleotide sequence: TGTGCCAGCAGTCGACAGGGCTACGAGCAGTACGTC. Protein: CASSRQGYEQYV. The rearrangement joins TRBV2 to TRBJ2-7, with TRBD1 matching 7 bases. Germline V lookup: CDR1 SNHLY, CDR2 FYNNEI. Trimming removed 5 bases from V and 3 bases from J; junction bases left unmatched: 1. This CDR3 region has 12 residues.

The V and J genes are TRBV5-1 and TRBJ2-5; a weak D match, TRBD1 (6 bases). The V gene's germline CDR1 is SGHRS and CDR2 YFSETQ. Trimming pared 0 bases from V and 5 bases from J, leaving 11 bases between. The CDR3 is 14 residues long. In nucleotides, the CDR3 is TGCGCCAGCAGCTTGGGCAGGGGCGGCGAGACCCAGTACTTC. Residues: CASSLGRGGETQYF.

The chain recombines TRBV2 with TRBJ2-1; D possibly matches TRBD1 or TRBD2 (5 bases each). With 6 bases removed from V and 3 bases from J, the gap between germline ends came to 18 bases. CDR3 size: 16 residues. From germline, CDR1 is SNHLY and CDR2 FYNNEI. CDR3 amino acids: CASRGMGEPHYNEQFF. DNA of the CDR3: TGTGCCAGCAGGGGAATGGGGGAGCCACACTACAATGAGCAGTTCTTC.

The rearrangement joins TRBV14 to TRBJ1-4; no reliable D call. The CDR3 length is 13 residues. CDR1 is SGHDN and CDR2 is FVKESK in the germline V gene. The ends were cut back, 2 bases at V and 3 bases at J, with 4 bases in the middle. The CDR3 DNA is TGTGCCAGCAGCCAACAGCCTAATGAAAAACTGTTTTTT. Translated: CASSQQPNEKLFF.

The CDR3 sequence is CASSETPINQPQHF. DNA of the CDR3: TGTGCCAGCAGTGAGACCCCTATTAATCAGCCCCAGCATTTT. V and J are TRBV6-1 and TRBJ1-5, with D hard to call. The CDR3 loop spans 14 amino acids. Germline V lookup: CDR1 MNHNS, CDR2 SASEGT. V lost 3 bases and J lost 4, with 10 bases in between.

The CDR3 nucleotides read TGCAGTGGACAGGGGGAAAGCTACAGGGCCTACAATGAGCAGTTCTTC. Protein sequence: CSGQGESYRAYNEQFF. The chain carries TRBV29-1 and TRBJ2-1; 10 bases match TRBD1. The CDR3 loop spans 16 amino acids. CDR1 is SQVTM and CDR2 is ANQGSEA in the germline V gene.

About this clone: Other nucleotide sequences in the sample specify the same CDR3. This chain links TRBV10-1 with TRBJ1-5; D is unclear. This CDR3 comprises 13 residues. V shed 3 bases and J shed 0 bases, with 3 bases lying between them. CDR1 and CDR2 from the germline V gene are WNHNN and SYGVQD (reference sequence). CDR3 protein: CASSETSNQPQHF. DNA of the CDR3: TGCGCCAGCAGTGAAACTAGCAATCAGCCCCAGCATTTT.

Here the CDR3 reads CASSQEELGTKNIQYF. CDR3 nucleotide sequence: TGTGCCAGCAGCCAAGAGGAACTTGGGACCAAAAACATTCAGTACTTC. This rearrangement joins TRBV14 to TRBJ2-4; D gene ambiguous. The V end lost 0 bases, the J end lost 2 bases, and 11 bases lay between the germline ends. CDR1 and CDR2 from the germline V gene are SGHDN and FVKESK. The CDR3 is 16 amino acids.

This chain uses TRBV30 with TRBJ1-6; D is perhaps TRBD1 (6 bases). This CDR3 is built from 18 residues. Germline loops: CDR1 GTSNPN, CDR2 SVGIG (reference sequence). The ends were cut back, 0 bases at V and 7 bases at J, with 22 bases in the middle. The CDR3 DNA reads as TGTGCCTGGAGTGTAGGACAGTCGCGGGTCTTTCCGAATTCACCCCTCCACTTT. This translates into CAWSVGQSRVFPNSPLHF. The whole variable domain, filled in from reference TRBV30 and TRBJ1-6, reads SQTIHQWPATLVQPVGSPLSLECTVEGTSNPNLYWYRQAAGRGLQLLFYSVGIGQISSEVPQNLSASRPQDRQFILSSKKLLLSDSGFYLCAWSVGQSRVFPNSPLHFGNGTRLTVT.

This chain uses TRBV4-2 with TRBJ1-1, with a possible D match to TRBD1 (6 bases). V lost 0 bases and J 8 bases, leaving 16 bases between the germline ends. Germline CDR1 reads LGHNA; CDR2 reads YNFKEQ. The CDR3 length is 15 residues. CDR3 DNA sequence: TGTGCCAGCAGCCAAGATCATCAGGGGTTAAGGGAAGCTTTCTTT. This codes for CASSQDHQGLREAFF.

The V and J genes are TRBV19 and TRBJ2-1, with D possibly being TRBD2 (6 bases). CDR3 length equals 15 residues. Trimming left V 2 bases short and J 6 bases short, with 14 bases between. From germline, CDR1 is LNHDA and CDR2 SQIVND (reference sequence). The chain's CDR3 is CASSIPTGTFNEQFF. The CDR3 nucleotides read TGTGCCAGTAGTATACCTACCGGGACTTTCAATGAGCAGTTCTTC.

The CDR3 DNA sequence: TGTGCCAGCAGCTCGTTCCTTGGACCAGGGGACACTGAAGCTTTCTTT. The encoded protein is CASSSFLGPGDTEAFF. The gene calls are TRBV5-8 and TRBJ1-1; tentatively, D is TRBD1 (6 bases). The germline V gene encodes CDR1 SGHTS and CDR2 YDEGEE. The CDR3 is 16 amino acids. The V and J ends lost 3 bases and 3 bases respectively, with 18 bases between them. Combining the CDR3 with reference TRBV5-8 and TRBJ1-1 gives the whole variable domain EAGVTQSPTHLIKTRGQQATLRCSPISGHTSVYWYQQALGLGLQFLLWYDEGEERNRGNFPPRFSGRQFPNYSSELNVNALELEDSALYLCASSSFLGPGDTEAFFGQGTRLTVV.

This clone was observed a handful of times. The rearrangement links TRBV28 to TRBJ1-5; TRBD1 is a possible D gene (5 bases). V was clipped by 7 bases and J by 0 bases, with 16 bases between them. This CDR3 region has 16 residues. Germline V lookup: CDR1 MDHEN, CDR2 SYDVKM. The CDR3 protein is CASTLGGPHSNQPQHF. CDR3 bases: TGTGCCAGCACCCTGGGGGGACCTCATAGCAATCAGCCCCAGCATTTT.

This rearrangement joins TRBV5-1 to TRBJ1-3, with TRBD1 as a possible D gene (6 bases). V was trimmed by 4 bases and J by 2 bases, leaving 13 bases between them. The CDR3 is 15 residues long. Germline CDR1 SGHRS, CDR2 YFSETQ. In DNA, the CDR3 is TGCGCCAGCAGCCTAGGACAGTACGCTGGAAACACCATATATTTT. It yields the protein CASSLGQYAGNTIYF.

The V and J genes are TRBV6-6 and TRBJ2-1; no definite D call. V shed 7 bases and J shed 8 bases, with 12 bases lying between them. CDR3 length: 12 amino acids. The germline V gene encodes CDR1 MNHNY and CDR2 SVGAGI (reference sequence). The CDR3 loop is CASTNFGDEQFF. The CDR3 DNA sequence: TGTGCCAGCACCAATTTTGGGGATGAGCAGTTCTTC.

The V gene is TRBV20-1, the J gene TRBJ1-4; D remains unclear. CDR3 size: 10 residues. Germline CDR1 DFQATT, CDR2 SNEGSKA (reference sequence). V lost 3 bases and J 6 bases, leaving 2 bases between the germline ends. The CDR3 DNA reads TGCAGTGCTAGTGATGAAAAACTGTTTTTT. Amino acid sequence: CSASDEKLFF.

The chain employs TRBV2 and TRBJ2-2; TRBD2 is a possible D gene (5 bases). Trimming took 5 bases from V and 5 from J, leaving 12 bases between them. There are 14 residues in the CDR3. The germline V gene has CDR1 SNHLY and CDR2 FYNNEI. The CDR3 coding sequence is TGTGCCAGCAGTAGAGAGGGCCGTACCGGGGAGCTGTTTTTT. Translation gives CASSREGRTGELFF. The full variable domain, completed using reference TRBV2 and TRBJ2-2, is EPEVTQTPSHQVTQMGQEVILRCVPISNHLYFYWYRQILGQKVEFLVSFYNNEISEKSEIFDDQFSVERPDGSNFTLKIRSTKLEDSAMYFCASSREGRTGELFFGEGSRLTVL.

This sequence joins TRBV6-6 and TRBJ2-5; D uncertain. The V gene's germline CDR1 is MNHNY and CDR2 SVGAGI (reference sequence). This CDR3 comprises 12 residues. V lost 0 bases, J lost 4 bases, and 3 bases lay in between. CDR3 in amino acids: CASSYSGETQYF. The CDR3, as DNA: TGTGCCAGCAGTTACTCAGGAGAGACCCAGTACTTC.

The chain carries TRBV5-1 and TRBJ1-5, with D perhaps TRBD1 (6 bases). The CDR3 runs 15 residues. V shed 4 bases and J shed 2 bases, with 13 bases lying between them. CDR1 SGHRS and CDR2 YFSETQ come from the germline V gene. The CDR3 bases are TGCGCCAGCAGCCCCCGAGGGGGGGGCAATCAGCCCCAGCATTTT. Residues: CASSPRGGGNQPQHF.

This chain uses TRBV14 with TRBJ2-7, with D possibly TRBD2 on 5 matching bases. CDR1 is SGHDN, CDR2 FVKESK, per germline. Between the trimmed V and J ends, which lost 4 bases and 2 bases, there was a span of 24 bases. This CDR3 is 18 amino acids long. The CDR3 protein is CASSPTRGKPAEAYEQYF. The CDR3 coding sequence is TGTGCCAGCAGCCCCACTAGAGGCAAACCAGCGGAGGCCTACGAGCAGTACTTC.

CDR3 loop: CASSRGQEGGEKLFF. CDR3 nucleotides: TGCGCCAGCAGCAGGGGACAGGAAGGTGGCGAAAAACTGTTTTTT. This chain joins TRBV5-1 and TRBJ1-4; the match to TRBD1 covers 8 bases. The ends lost 4 bases at V and 8 bases at J; junction bases unmatched: 10. Germline V lookup: CDR1 SGHRS, CDR2 YFSETQ. The CDR3 is 15 amino acids.

The V call is TRBV6-5, the J call TRBJ2-2; the D gene is possibly TRBD1 (6 bases). CDR3 length: 14 amino acids. CDR1 and CDR2 (germline): MNHEY, SVGAGI. The V end lost 10 bases, the J end lost 5 bases, and 17 bases lay between the germline ends. As DNA, the CDR3 is TGTGCCACGGCTGCTGACAGGTTTACCGGGGAGCTGTTTTTT. It codes for CATAADRFTGELFF.

J is TRBJ1-3 and V is TRBV28, with D perhaps TRBD1 (5 bases). This CDR3 is 16 amino acids long. V was clipped by 2 bases and J by 1 base, with 12 bases between them. Per the germline V gene, CDR1 is MDHEN and CDR2 is SYDVKM. The CDR3 nucleotides read TGTGCCAGCAGTTTAGACCAGGGAGGGTCTGGAAACACCATATATTTT. It codes for CASSLDQGGSGNTIYF. Full variable domain (remainder filled in from reference TRBV28 and TRBJ1-3): DVKVTQSSRYLVKRTGEKVFLECVQDMDHENMFWYRQDPGLGLRLIYFSYDVKMKEKGDIPEGYSVSREKKERFSLILESASTNQTSMYLCASSLDQGGSGNTIYFGEGSWLTVV.

In its sample, this clone was seen a few times. The J gene is TRBJ1-1, the V gene TRBV6-4; D is uncertain. V was shortened by 5 bases and J by 1 base, with 8 bases between the two germline ends. The CDR3 covers 13 residues. Germline CDR1 is MRHNA and CDR2 is SNTAGT. In nucleotides, the CDR3 is TGTGCCAGCAGTTATACAGAGAACACTGAAGCTTTCTTT. Its protein product is CASSYTENTEAFF.

The CDR3 sequence is CASSLGPSGLDQPQHF. CDR3 sequence (DNA): TGTGCCAGCAGCTTAGGACCCTCAGGGTTAGATCAGCCCCAGCATTTT. The chain uses TRBV11-2 and TRBJ1-5; weak D call: TRBD1 (5 bases). V was clipped by 1 base and J by 5 bases, with 15 bases between them. The CDR3 has 16 residues. Germline-derived CDR1 and CDR2 are SGHAT and FQNNGV.

The chain is built from TRBV4-1 and TRBJ2-7; D is possibly TRBD2 (6 bases). Germline V lookup: CDR1 MGHRA, CDR2 YSYEKL. V was shortened by 2 bases and J by 2 bases, with 19 bases between the two germline ends. The CDR3 consists of 17 residues. In DNA, the CDR3 is TGCGCCAGCAGCCAAATAGCGGACGTCGAAAAGCCCTACGAGCAGTACGTC. Amino acid sequence: CASSQIADVEKPYEQYV.

The chain recombines TRBV5-4 with TRBJ2-1; 9 bases agree with TRBD1. Germline CDR1 SGHNT, CDR2 YYREEE (reference sequence). The CDR3 has 14 amino acids. V lost 2 bases, J lost 7 bases, and 4 bases stayed unmatched. CDR3 sequence: CASSFGDRANEQFF. CDR3 bases: TGTGCCAGCAGCTTTGGGGACAGGGCGAATGAGCAGTTCTTC.

The chain links TRBV19 to TRBJ1-5; D not certain. Deletions cut 6 bases from V and 3 bases from J, with 12 bases between. Germline V gives CDR1 LNHDA, CDR2 SQIVND (reference sequence). This CDR3 spans 14 amino acids. The CDR3: CASRWVGNNQPQHF. In nucleotides, the CDR3 is TGTGCCAGTAGGTGGGTAGGCAACAATCAGCCCCAGCATTTT. Based on the CDR3 plus reference TRBV19 and TRBJ1-5, the full variable domain is DGGITQSPKYLFRKEGQNVTLSCEQNLNHDAMYWYRQDPGQGLRLIYYSQIVNDFQKGDIAEGYSVSREKKESFPLTVTSAQKNPTAFYLCASRWVGNNQPQHFGDGTRLSIL.

The rearrangement links TRBV25-1 to TRBJ1-1; no definite D call. The CDR3 is 13 residues long. The germline V gene has CDR1 MGHDK and CDR2 SYGVNS. Trimming pared 3 bases from V and 4 bases from J, leaving 9 bases between. DNA of the CDR3: TGTGCCAGCAGTGACGACACCCTCACTGAAGCTTTCTTT. Protein: CASSDDTLTEAFF.